Reported below is one TCR beta chain. The use of a sample-barcoded 5' primer and a J-beta primer mix characterized a second PCR of about 7 to 12 cycles. Via MiXCR, TCRdb re-called the 5' RACE reads, giving one row per CDR3 protein. The table records about 720,000 distinct CDR3 sequences, 22% of them present only once. No fewer than 7 million PBMCs went into each sample. The germline V and J ends were trimmed by 4 bases and 3 bases, with 26 bases remaining between them. CDR3 length equals 18 residues. Germline V CDR1 and CDR2: SGHDT, YYEEEE. This entry belongs to a study of blood T cells in healthy people across ages.

The sequence derives from a man between 65 and 80 years old in good health. The V call is TRBV5-6, the J call TRBJ2-7; either TRBD1 or TRBD2 may fit D (5 bases each). The sequenced material came from blood. The CDR3 DNA sequence: TGTGCCAGCAGCCTCCAGGCCCCAGGGAGAGTTCCTCTCTACGAGCAGTACTTC. As protein: CASSLQAPGRVPLYEQYF.